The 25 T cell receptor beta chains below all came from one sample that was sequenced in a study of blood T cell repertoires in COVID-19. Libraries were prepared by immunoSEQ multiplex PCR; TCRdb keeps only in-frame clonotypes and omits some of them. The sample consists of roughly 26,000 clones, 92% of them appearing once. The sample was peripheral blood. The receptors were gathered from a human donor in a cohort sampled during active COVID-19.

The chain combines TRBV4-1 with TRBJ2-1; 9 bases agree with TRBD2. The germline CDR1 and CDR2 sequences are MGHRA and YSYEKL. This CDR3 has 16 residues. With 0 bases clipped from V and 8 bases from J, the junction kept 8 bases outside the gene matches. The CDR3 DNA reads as TGCGCCAGCAGCCAAGATTTGGCGGGGGGGAAGTATGAGCAGTTCTTC. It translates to CASSQDLAGGKYEQFF.

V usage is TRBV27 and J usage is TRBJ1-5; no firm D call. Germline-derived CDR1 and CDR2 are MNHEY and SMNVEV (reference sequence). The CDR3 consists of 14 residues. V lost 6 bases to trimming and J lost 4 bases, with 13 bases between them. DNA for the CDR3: TGTGCCAGCAGCCCCGGACGGGAGAATCAGCCCCAGCATTTT. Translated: CASSPGRENQPQHF.

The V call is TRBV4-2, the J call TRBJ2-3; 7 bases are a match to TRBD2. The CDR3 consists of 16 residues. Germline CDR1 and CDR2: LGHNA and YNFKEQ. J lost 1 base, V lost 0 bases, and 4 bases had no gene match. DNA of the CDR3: TGTGCCAGCAGCCAAGACGGGGGGTGGGGCACAGATACGCAGTATTTT. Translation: CASSQDGGWGTDTQYF.

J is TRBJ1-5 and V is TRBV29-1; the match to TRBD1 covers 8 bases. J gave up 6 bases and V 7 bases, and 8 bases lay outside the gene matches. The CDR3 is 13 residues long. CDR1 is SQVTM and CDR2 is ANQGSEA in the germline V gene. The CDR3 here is CSARTGNGQPQHF. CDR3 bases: TGCAGCGCCCGGACAGGGAACGGTCAGCCCCAGCATTTT.

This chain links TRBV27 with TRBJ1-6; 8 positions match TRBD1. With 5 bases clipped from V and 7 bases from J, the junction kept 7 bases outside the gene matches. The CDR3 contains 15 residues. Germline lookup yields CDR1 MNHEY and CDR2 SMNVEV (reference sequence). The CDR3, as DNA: TGTGCCAGCAGTCCCCGGACAGGGAGAAATTCACCCCTCCACTTT. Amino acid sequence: CASSPRTGRNSPLHF.

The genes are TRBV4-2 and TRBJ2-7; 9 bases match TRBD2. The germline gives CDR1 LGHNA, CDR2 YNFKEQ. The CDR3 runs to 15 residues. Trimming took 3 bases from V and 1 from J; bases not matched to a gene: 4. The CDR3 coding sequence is TGTGCCAGCAGCCATTCTAGCGGGGAGTCCTACGAGCAGTACTTC. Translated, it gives CASSHSSGESYEQYF.

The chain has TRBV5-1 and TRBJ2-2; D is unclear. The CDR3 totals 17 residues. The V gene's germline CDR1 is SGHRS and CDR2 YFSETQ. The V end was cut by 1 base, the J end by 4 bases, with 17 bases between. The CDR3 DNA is TGCGCCAGCAGCTTGACGTTTGATCGACTCGGCACCGGGGAGCTGTTTTTT. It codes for CASSLTFDRLGTGELFF.

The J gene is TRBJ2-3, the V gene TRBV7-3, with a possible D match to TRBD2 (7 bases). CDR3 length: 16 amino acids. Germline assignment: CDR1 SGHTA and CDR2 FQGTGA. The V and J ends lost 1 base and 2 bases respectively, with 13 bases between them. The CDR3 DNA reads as TGTGCCAGCAGCTTAAGGGGGGGGGCCCCCACAGATACGCAGTATTTT. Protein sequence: CASSLRGGAPTDTQYF.

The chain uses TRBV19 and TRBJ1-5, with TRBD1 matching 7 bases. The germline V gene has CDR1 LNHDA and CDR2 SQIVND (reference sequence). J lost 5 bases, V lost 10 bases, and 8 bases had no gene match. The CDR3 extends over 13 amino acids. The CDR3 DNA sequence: TGTGCCACCCACCGGGACAGATATCAGCCCCAGCATTTT. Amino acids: CATHRDRYQPQHF.

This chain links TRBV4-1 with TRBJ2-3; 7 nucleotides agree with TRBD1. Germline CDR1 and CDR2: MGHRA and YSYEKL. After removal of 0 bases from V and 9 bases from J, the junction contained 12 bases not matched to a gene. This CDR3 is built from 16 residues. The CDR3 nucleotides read TGCGCCAGCAGCCAAGATTATTACCGACAGGGAAGGACGCAGTATTTT. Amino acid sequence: CASSQDYYRQGRTQYF.

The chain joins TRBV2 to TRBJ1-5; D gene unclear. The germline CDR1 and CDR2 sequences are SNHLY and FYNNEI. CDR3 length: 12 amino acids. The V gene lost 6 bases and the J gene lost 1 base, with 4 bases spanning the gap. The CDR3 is CASRSSNQPQHF. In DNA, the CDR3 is TGTGCCAGCAGATCGAGCAATCAGCCCCAGCATTTT.

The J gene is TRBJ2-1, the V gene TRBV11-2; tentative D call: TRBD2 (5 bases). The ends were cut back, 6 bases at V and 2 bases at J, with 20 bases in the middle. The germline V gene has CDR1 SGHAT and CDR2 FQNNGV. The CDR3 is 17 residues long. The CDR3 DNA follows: TGTGCCAGCAGATCTGGAGGCAGGCAATCGACCTACAATGAGCAGTTCTTC. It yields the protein CASRSGGRQSTYNEQFF.

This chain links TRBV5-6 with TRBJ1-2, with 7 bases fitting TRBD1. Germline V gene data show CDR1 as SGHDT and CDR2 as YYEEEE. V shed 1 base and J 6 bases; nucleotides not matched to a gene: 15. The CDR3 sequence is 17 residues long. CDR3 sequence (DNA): TGTGCCAGCAGCTTGTACGCCTTCCCGGACAGGAGGAATGGCTACACCTTC. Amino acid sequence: CASSLYAFPDRRNGYTF.

CDR3 DNA: TGTGCCAGCGGACAGGCGAGCACAGATACGCAGTATTTT. Amino acids: CASGQASTDTQYF. J is TRBJ2-3 and V is TRBV6-5, with TRBD1 identical over 7 bases. Germline CDR1 is MNHEY and CDR2 is SVGAGI. This CDR3 spans 13 amino acids. Trimming removed 8 bases from V and 0 bases from J; junction bases left unmatched: 2.

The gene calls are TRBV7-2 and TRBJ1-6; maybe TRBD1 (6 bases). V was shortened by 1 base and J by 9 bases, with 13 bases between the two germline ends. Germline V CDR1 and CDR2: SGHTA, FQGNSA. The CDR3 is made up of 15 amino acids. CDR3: CASSLEHRVSSPLHF. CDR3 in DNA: TGTGCCAGCAGCTTAGAGCACAGGGTTAGTTCACCCCTCCACTTT.

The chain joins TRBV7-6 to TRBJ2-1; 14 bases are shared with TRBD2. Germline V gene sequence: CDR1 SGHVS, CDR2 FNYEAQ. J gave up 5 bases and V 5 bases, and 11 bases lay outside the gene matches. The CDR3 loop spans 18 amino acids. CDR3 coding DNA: TGTGCCAGCAGCAGACTAGCCGGGACTAGCGGGGGAAACAATGAGCAGTTCTTC. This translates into CASSRLAGTSGGNNEQFF.

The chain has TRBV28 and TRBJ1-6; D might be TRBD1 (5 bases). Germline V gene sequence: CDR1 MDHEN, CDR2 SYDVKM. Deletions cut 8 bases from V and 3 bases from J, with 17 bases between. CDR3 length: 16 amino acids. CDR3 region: CASRGGGAIYNSPLHF. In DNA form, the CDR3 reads TGTGCCAGCCGTGGTGGAGGGGCGATCTATAATTCACCCCTCCACTTT. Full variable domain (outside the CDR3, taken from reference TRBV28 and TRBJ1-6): DVKVTQSSRYLVKRTGEKVFLECVQDMDHENMFWYRQDPGLGLRLIYFSYDVKMKEKGDIPEGYSVSREKKERFSLILESASTNQTSMYLCASRGGGAIYNSPLHFGNGTRLTVT.

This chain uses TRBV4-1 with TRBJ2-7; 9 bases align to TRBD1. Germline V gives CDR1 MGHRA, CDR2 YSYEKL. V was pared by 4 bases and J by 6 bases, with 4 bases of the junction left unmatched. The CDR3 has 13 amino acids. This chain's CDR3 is CASSRGQGSEQYV. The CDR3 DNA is TGCGCCAGCAGCCGAGGACAGGGGAGCGAGCAGTACGTC.

CDR3 DNA: TGTGCCAGCAGTACTAACAACAGGGGGCAGGGCTACACCTTC. Its protein is CASSTNNRGQGYTF. The V call is TRBV6-5, the J call TRBJ1-2; 9 nucleotides line up with TRBD1. V was pared by 5 bases and J by 8 bases, with 9 bases of the junction left unmatched. The CDR3 loop spans 14 amino acids. The V gene's germline CDR1 is MNHEY and CDR2 SVGAGI.

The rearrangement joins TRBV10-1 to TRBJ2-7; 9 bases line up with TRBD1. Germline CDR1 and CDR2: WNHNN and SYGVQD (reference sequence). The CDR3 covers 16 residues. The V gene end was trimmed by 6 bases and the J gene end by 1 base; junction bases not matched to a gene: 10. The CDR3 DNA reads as TGCGCCAGCAGCGGTAGGGACAGGGCAGGGTCCTACGAGCAGTACTTC. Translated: CASSGRDRAGSYEQYF.

The CDR3 sequence is CASSRSPIYEQYV. The CDR3 region has the DNA TGTGCCAGCAGCCGATCCCCAATCTATGAGCAGTACGTC. The V and J genes are TRBV12-3 or TRBV12-4 and TRBJ2-7; unclear D gene. V was shortened by 6 bases and J by 7 bases, with 16 bases between the two germline ends. CDR3 length equals 13 residues.

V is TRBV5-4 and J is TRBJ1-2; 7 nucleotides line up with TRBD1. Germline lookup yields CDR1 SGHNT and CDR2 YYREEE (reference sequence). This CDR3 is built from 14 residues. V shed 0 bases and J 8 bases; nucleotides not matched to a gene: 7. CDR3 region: CASSLAVGGGGYTF. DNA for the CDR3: TGTGCCAGCAGCTTGGCCGTAGGGGGCGGCGGCTACACCTTC.

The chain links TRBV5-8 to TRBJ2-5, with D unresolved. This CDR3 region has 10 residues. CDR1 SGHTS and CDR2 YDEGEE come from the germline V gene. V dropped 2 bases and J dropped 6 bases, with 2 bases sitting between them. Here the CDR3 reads CASSFKTQYF. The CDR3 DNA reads TGTGCCAGCAGCTTCAAGACCCAGTACTTC.

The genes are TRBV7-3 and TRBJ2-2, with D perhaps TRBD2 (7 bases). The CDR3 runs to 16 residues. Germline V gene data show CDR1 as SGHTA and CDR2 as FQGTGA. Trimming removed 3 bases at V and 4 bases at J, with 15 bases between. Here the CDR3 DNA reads TGTGCCAGCAGCTTCCAGGGGCGGGGGAGCACCGGGGAGCTGTTTTTT. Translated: CASSFQGRGSTGELFF.

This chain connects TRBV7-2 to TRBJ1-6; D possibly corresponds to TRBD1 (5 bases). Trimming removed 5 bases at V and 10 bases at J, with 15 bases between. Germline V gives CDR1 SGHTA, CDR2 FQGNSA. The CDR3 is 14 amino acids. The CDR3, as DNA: TGTGCCAGCAGCCCAGGTGGGGGGAAATCACCCCTCCACTTT. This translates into CASSPGGGKSPLHF. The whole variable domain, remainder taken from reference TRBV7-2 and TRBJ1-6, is GAGVSQSPSNKVTEKGKDVELRCDPISGHTALYWYRQSLGQGLEFLIYFQGNSAPDKSGLPSDRFSAERTGGSVSTLTIQRTQQEDSAVYLCASSPGGGKSPLHFGNGTRLTVT.